This T cell receptor (beta chain) was captured in a study of T cells in Graves' hyperthyroidism and ophthalmopathy (dated by TCRdb to the late 2010s). Context from the whole study: TCR V-J signatures able to tell the groups apart were searched for in a discovery cohort of some 97 patients, of whom 43 had Graves' ophthalmopathy and around 57 had stable Graves' hyperthyroidism. Whether ophthalmopathy could be predicted prospectively was tested in an independent validation cohort made up of under 20 hyperthyroidism patients plus 17 patients who later progressed to ophthalmopathy. The 75 to 100 discovery patients were randomly split 7:3 into training and test sets. Thyroid tissue and blood T-cell repertoires from six or seven Graves' hyperthyroidism patients were also compared in the study. After blood sampling, hyperthyroidism patients were treated with methimazole at a starting dose of 30 mg daily, and ophthalmopathy patients were treated with high-dose intravenous methylprednisolone. The paper describes TCR Vbeta CDR3 sequencing of some 130 peripheral blood samples, made up of some 42 ophthalmopathy patients, 70 to 75 hyperthyroidism patients and 17 progressor patients.

Stable Graves' hyperthyroidism was defined as no progression to ophthalmopathy during 18 months of follow-up. Hyperthyroidism patients were newly diagnosed, with disease duration under 2 months, and aged 18 to 65 years. Exclusion was applied to patients with uncontrolled infections, other autoimmune diseases, pregnancy or lactation. Clinical symptoms, serum thyroxine and TRAb, thyroid ultrasound, and orbital computed tomography formed the basis for the diagnoses. Trizol reagent was used to extract total RNA, and RNA quality was then checked on an Agilent 2100 Bioanalyzer. Amplification of TCR beta CDR3 regions was carried out from RNA transcripts. The TCR CDR3 was subjected to a first round of RT-PCR using the HTBI primer set and the Qiagen OneStep RT-PCR kit. Libraries were constructed in a second round of multiplex PCR, after which size selection and purification were performed. The libraries were sequenced on an Illumina HiSeq2000 using paired-end 100 bp reads. As for how the authors treated the data: Raw data were processed with SOAPnuke, discarding reads with adapters, uncalled bases, mean Phred below 15, or no exact constant-primer or identifier match. High-quality paired reads were merged with COPE v1.2.5, and unique nucleotide sequences were defined as clonotypes. MiTCR v1.1 was used to align the clonotypes against IMGT TRBV, TRBD and TRBJ reference segments. Analysis was restricted to V-J combinations with a frequency above 0.0001, which covered about 99% of repertoires. A TCS score was defined as the ratio between F50 (clonal expansion) and ExV (chaos), using BLOSUM62-based TCRdist between CDR3 peptides within each V-J. Welch's t-statistics and random forest reduced fewer than 550 V-J features to 13, which were used in a naive Bayes classifier (R e1071). TCRdb's own reprocessing of the public reads used fastp at Q25 and MiXCR and kept productive beta chains. Rows matching on CDR3 protein sequence are summarized as one entry with the most common DNA and genes. None of the V and J calls come from the authors' own analysis; TCRdb made them. The sample has around 540,000 distinct CDR3 sequences on record, just over 45% of them singletons. The ten largest clonotypes hold 8.2% of the sample.

As for this clonotype: No cognate antigen has been identified for it. Base qualities were left out, and no much larger clone turns up one base away.

Reading the germline V gene gives CDR1 SGHVS and CDR2 FNYEAQ. Reading from cysteine to phenylalanine, the CDR3 counts 15 amino acids. Only the CDR3 part of the read is kept: 45 bases, read in frame from the first base. Germline trimming amounts to 8 bases on V and 5 bases on J, with 11 as the count of junction bases outside the gene matches. Study-level results and caveats: Blood samples also contained most of the expanded thyroid clonotypes (frequency above 0.001), which suggests that blood repertoires may reflect thyroid immune responses. During validation, the model predicted progression to ophthalmopathy a median of around 7 months ahead of onset, with 70.59% sensitivity and 72.22% specificity. Sample size was not statistically predetermined, and investigators were not blinded to group allocation. A 13 V-J signature model separated ophthalmopathy from stable hyperthyroidism, with nearly 90% sensitivity and just under 84% specificity in cross-validation and 80%/75% in testing.

The sequence was obtained from a woman aged 18 to 35 with Graves' hyperthyroidism. Donor details come from another sample of the same person, matched by shared clones. The chain employs TRBV7-6 and TRBJ2-7, with 11 bases aligning to TRBD2. The sequenced material came from peripheral blood or thyroid tissue (not recorded which). The CDR3 amino acid sequence is: CASLSSGRLGNEQYF. In nucleotides, the sequence is TGTGCCAGCCTTTCTAGCGGGAGGCTGGGGAACGAGCAGTACTTC.